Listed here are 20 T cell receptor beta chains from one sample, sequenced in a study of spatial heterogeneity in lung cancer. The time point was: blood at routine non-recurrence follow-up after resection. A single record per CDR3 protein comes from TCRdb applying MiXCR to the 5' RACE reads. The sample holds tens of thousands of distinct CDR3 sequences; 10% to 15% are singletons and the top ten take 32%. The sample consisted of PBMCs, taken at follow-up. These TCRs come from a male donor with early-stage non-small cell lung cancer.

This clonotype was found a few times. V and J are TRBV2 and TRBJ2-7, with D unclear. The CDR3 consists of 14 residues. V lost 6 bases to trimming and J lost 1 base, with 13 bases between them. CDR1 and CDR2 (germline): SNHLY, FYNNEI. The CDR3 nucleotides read TGTGCCAGCAGATTCGGCGGCACTTCCTACGAGCAGTACTTC. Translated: CASRFGGTSYEQYF.

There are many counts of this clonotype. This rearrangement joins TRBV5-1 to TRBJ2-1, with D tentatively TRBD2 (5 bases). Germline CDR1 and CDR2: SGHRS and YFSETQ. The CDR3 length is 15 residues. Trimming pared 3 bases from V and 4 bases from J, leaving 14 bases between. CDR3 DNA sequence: TGCGCCAGCAGCTCACTTGGGCTAGCATACAATGAGCAGTTCTTC. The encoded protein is CASSSLGLAYNEQFF.

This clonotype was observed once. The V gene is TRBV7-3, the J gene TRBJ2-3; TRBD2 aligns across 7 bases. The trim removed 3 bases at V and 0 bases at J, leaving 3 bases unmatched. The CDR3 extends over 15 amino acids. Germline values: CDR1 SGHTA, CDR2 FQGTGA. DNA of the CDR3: TGTGCCAGCAGCTTTTCGCGGGAGAGCACAGATACGCAGTATTTT. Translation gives CASSFSRESTDTQYF.

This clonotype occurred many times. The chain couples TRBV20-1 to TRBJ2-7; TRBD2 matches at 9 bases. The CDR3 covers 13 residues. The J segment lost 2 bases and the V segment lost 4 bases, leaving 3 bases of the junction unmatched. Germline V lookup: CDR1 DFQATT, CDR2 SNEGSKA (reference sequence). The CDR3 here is CSATRLAAYEQYF. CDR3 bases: TGCAGTGCTACGCGACTAGCGGCCTACGAGCAGTACTTC.

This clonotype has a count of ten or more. CDR3 nucleotides: TGTGCCAGCAGCTTAAGGGCAACAACTAATGAAAAACTGTTTTTT. Protein sequence: CASSLRATTNEKLFF. The chain uses TRBV7-2 and TRBJ1-4; D is ambiguous. This CDR3 contains 15 residues. CDR1 and CDR2 from the germline V gene are SGHTA and FQGNSA. V was clipped by 2 bases and J by 0 bases, with 7 bases between them.

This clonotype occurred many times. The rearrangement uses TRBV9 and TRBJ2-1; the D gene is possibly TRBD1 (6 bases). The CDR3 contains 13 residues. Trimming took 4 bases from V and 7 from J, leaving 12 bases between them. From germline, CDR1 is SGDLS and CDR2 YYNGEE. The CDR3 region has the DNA TGTGCCAGCAGCCCGGACAGTTGGAATGAGCAGTTCTTC. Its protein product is CASSPDSWNEQFF.

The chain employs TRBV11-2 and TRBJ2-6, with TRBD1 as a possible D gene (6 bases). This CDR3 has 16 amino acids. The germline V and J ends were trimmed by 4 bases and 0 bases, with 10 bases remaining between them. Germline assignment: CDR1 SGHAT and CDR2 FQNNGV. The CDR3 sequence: CASSSLRGSGANVLTF. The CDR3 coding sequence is TGTGCCAGCAGCTCCCTCAGGGGCTCTGGGGCCAACGTCCTGACTTTC.

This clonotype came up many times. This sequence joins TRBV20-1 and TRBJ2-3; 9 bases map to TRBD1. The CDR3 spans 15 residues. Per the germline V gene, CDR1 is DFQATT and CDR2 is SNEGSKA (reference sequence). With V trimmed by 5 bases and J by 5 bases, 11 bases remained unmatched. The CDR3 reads CSALPPGTGLDTQYF. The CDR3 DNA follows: TGCAGTGCTCTCCCTCCGGGGACAGGGTTAGATACGCAGTATTTT.

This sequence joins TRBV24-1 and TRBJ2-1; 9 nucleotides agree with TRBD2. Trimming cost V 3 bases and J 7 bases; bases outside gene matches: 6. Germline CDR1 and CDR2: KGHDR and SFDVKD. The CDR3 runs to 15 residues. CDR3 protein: CATSDHSGSQNEQFF. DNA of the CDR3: TGTGCCACCAGTGATCATAGCGGGAGTCAAAATGAGCAGTTCTTC.

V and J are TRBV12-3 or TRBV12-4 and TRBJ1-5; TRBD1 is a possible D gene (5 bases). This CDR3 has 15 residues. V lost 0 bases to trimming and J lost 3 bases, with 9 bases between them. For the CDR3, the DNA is TGTGCCAGCAGTTTAGCGTTGGGGCCCAATCAGCCCCAGCATTTT. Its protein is CASSLALGPNQPQHF.

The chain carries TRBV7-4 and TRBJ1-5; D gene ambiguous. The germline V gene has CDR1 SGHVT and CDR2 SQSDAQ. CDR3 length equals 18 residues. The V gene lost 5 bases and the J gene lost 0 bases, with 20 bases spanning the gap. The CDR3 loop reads CASSPGVALSDSNQPQHF. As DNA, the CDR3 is TGTGCCAGCAGCCCTGGAGTTGCACTCTCGGATAGCAATCAGCCCCAGCATTTT.

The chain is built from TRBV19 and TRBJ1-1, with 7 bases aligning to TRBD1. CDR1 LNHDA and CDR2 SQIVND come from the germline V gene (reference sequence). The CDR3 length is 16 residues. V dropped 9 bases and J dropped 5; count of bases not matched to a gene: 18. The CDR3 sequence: CASKSTGLGSATEAFF. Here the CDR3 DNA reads TGTGCCAGCAAATCGACAGGGTTAGGGTCTGCGACTGAAGCTTTCTTT.

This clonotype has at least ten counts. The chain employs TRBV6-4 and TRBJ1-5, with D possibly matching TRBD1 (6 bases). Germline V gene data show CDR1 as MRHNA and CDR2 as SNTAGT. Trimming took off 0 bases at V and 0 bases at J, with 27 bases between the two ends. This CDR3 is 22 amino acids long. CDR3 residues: CASSDSPQSRGGKYNSNQPQHF. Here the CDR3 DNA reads TGTGCCAGCAGTGACTCCCCGCAAAGCAGGGGAGGGAAATATAATAGCAATCAGCCCCAGCATTTT.

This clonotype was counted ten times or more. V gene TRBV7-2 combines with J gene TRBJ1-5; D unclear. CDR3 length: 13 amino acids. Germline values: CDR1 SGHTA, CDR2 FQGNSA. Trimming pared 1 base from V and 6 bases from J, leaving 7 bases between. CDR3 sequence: CASSLGVGQPQHF. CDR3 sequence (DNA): TGTGCCAGCAGCTTAGGAGTAGGTCAGCCCCAGCATTTT.

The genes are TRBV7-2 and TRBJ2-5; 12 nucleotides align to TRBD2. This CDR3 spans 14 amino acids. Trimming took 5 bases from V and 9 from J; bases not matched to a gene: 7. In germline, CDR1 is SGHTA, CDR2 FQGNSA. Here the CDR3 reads CASSPGLAGLPQYF. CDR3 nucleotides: TGTGCCAGCAGCCCGGGACTAGCGGGCCTCCCCCAGTACTTC. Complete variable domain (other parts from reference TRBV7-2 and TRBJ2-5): GAGVSQSPSNKVTEKGKDVELRCDPISGHTALYWYRQSLGQGLEFLIYFQGNSAPDKSGLPSDRFSAERTGGSVSTLTIQRTQQEDSAVYLCASSPGLAGLPQYFGPGTRLLVL.

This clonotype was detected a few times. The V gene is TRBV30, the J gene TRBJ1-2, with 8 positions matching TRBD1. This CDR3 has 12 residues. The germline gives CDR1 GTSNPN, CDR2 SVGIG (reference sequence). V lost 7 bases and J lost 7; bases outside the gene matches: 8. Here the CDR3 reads CALEAGGGGYTF. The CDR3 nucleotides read TGTGCCTTAGAGGCAGGGGGCGGTGGCTACACCTTC.

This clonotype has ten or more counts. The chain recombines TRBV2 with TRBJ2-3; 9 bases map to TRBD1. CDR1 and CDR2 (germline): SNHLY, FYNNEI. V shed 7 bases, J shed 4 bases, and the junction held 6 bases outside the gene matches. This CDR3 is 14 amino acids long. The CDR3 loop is CASKWGQGPDTQYF. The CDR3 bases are TGTGCCAGCAAATGGGGACAGGGTCCAGATACGCAGTATTTT.

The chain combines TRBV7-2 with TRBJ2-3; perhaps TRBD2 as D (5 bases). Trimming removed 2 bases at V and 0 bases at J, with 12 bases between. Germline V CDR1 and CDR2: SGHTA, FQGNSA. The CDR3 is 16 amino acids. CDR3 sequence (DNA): TGTGCCAGCAGCTTATTTACGGGGTCTAGCACAGATACGCAGTATTTT. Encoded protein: CASSLFTGSSTDTQYF.

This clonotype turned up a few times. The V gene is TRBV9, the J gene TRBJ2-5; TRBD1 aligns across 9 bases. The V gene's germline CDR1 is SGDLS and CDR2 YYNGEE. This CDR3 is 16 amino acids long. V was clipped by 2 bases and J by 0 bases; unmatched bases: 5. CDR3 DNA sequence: TGTGCCAGCAGCGTTACGGGACAGGGCAACCAAGAGACCCAGTACTTC. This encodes CASSVTGQGNQETQYF.

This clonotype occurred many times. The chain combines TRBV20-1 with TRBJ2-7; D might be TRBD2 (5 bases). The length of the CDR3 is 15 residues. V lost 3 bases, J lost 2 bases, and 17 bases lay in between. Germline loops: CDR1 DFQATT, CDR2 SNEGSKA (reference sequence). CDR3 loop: CSASHDTASPYEQYF. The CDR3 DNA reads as TGCAGTGCTAGCCATGACACGGCTAGCCCCTACGAGCAGTACTTC.